One and the same sample provided the 29 T cell receptor beta chains below, sequenced in a study of T cells in Graves' hyperthyroidism and ophthalmopathy. Researchers amplified the TCR beta CDR3 regions from RNA transcripts. RT-PCR in the first round (using the HTBI primer set) targeted the TCR CDR3. TCRdb processed the multiplex PCR reads anew with MiXCR; each CDR3 protein has one entry. Seen here are about 600,000 distinct CDR3 sequences, 14% observed once, and the top ten hold roughly 7.1%. The sample consisted of blood. The origin of the receptors is a woman between 18 and 29 years old with Graves' ophthalmopathy.

This clonotype was counted at least ten times. The chain is built from TRBV7-9 and TRBJ1-4; D is perhaps TRBD1 (6 bases). CDR3 length: 14 residues. Germline assignment: CDR1 SEHNR and CDR2 FQNEAQ (reference sequence). Trimming stripped 4 bases from V and 5 bases from J, with 11 bases between. Here the CDR3 reads CASSSKRGNEKLFF. The CDR3 DNA reads TGTGCCAGCAGCTCCAAGAGGGGGAATGAAAAACTGTTTTTT.

The chain has TRBV9 and TRBJ1-2, with 7 nucleotides matching TRBD1. The V gene's germline CDR1 is SGDLS and CDR2 YYNGEE. The trim removed 3 bases at V and 2 bases at J, leaving 4 bases unmatched. The CDR3 totals 14 residues. The CDR3 sequence: CASSAQTGNYGYTF. The CDR3 nucleotides read TGTGCCAGCAGCGCCCAGACAGGGAACTATGGCTACACCTTC.

Comments on this clonotype: A read error may produce the germline difference seen at one junction end. This chain joins TRBV27 and TRBJ2-1; possibly TRBD2 for D (5 bases). The germline V gene encodes CDR1 MNHEY and CDR2 SMNVEV (reference sequence). The CDR3 runs 12 residues. CDR3 residues: CTSSPPGNEQFF. The CDR3 bases are TGTACCAGCAGTCCACCGGGGAATGAGCAGTTCTTC.

This rearrangement joins TRBV6-2 or TRBV6-3 to TRBJ2-2, with 8 bases matching TRBD1. Germline V lookup: CDR1 MNHEY, CDR2 SVGEGT. Trimming took 8 bases from V and 4 from J; bases not matched to a gene: 6. CDR3 length equals 14 residues. The CDR3 spells CASGADRGTGELFF. CDR3 coding DNA: TGTGCCAGCGGTGCAGACAGGGGCACCGGGGAGCTGTTTTTT.

The V call is TRBV5-4, the J call TRBJ1-2; 8 bases line up with TRBD1. The V gene end was trimmed by 4 bases and the J gene end by 3 bases; junction bases not matched to a gene: 5. This CDR3 has 14 residues. Per germline, CDR1 SGHNT and CDR2 YYREEE (reference sequence). The chain's CDR3 is CASSADRAYYGYTF. The CDR3 bases are TGTGCCAGCAGCGCGGACAGGGCCTACTATGGCTACACCTTC.

This clonotype was seen repeatedly, ten times or more. The chain is built from TRBV6-1 and TRBJ2-7; D is perhaps TRBD1 (5 bases). Per the germline V gene, CDR1 is MNHNS and CDR2 is SASEGT. CDR3 length equals 18 residues. Trimming left V 5 bases short and J 4 bases short, with 27 bases between. The CDR3: CASSQSPRILGVWYEQYF. CDR3 coding DNA: TGTGCCAGCAGTCAGTCCCCCCGGATATTAGGGGTCTGGTACGAGCAGTACTTC.

The table lists this clonotype with many counts. The chain links TRBV28 to TRBJ1-3; D uncertain. Germline-derived CDR1 and CDR2 are MDHEN and SYDVKM. The CDR3 extends over 16 amino acids. Trimming shortened V by 0 bases and J by 0 bases, and 9 bases separated the two germline ends. The CDR3 is CASSLWTASSGNTIYF. CDR3 sequence (DNA): TGTGCCAGCAGTTTATGGACGGCGAGCTCTGGAAACACCATATATTTT. The complete variable domain, with remaining parts taken from reference TRBV28 and TRBJ1-3, reads DVKVTQSSRYLVKRTGEKVFLECVQDMDHENMFWYRQDPGLGLRLIYFSYDVKMKEKGDIPEGYSVSREKKERFSLILESASTNQTSMYLCASSLWTASSGNTIYFGEGSWLTVV.

This clonotype was counted ten times or more. The chain combines TRBV6-1 with TRBJ1-1, with D uncertain. This CDR3 has 11 residues. Germline values: CDR1 MNHNS, CDR2 SASEGT. V was trimmed by 5 bases and J by 2 bases, leaving 3 bases between them. CDR3 nucleotides: TGTGCCAGCAGTATTAACACTGAAGCTTTCTTT. Its protein product is CASSINTEAFF.

The chain recombines TRBV13 with TRBJ1-3; no clear D gene. The CDR3 covers 14 residues. From germline, CDR1 is PRHDT and CDR2 FYEKMQ (reference sequence). V dropped 4 bases and J dropped 0 bases, with 7 bases sitting between them. CDR3 sequence: CASSYAFSGNTIYF. CDR3 bases: TGTGCCAGCAGCTATGCGTTCTCTGGAAACACCATATATTTT.

This clonotype was seen ten or more times. The V and J genes are TRBV4-3 and TRBJ2-1, with a tentative D call TRBD2 (6 bases). CDR3 length: 16 amino acids. Deletions cut 0 bases from V and 6 bases from J, with 15 bases between. Germline V gives CDR1 LGHNA, CDR2 YSLEER. This CDR3 is CASSQEPVGGVNEQFF. DNA for the CDR3: TGCGCCAGCAGCCAAGAGCCGGTGGGGGGAGTCAATGAGCAGTTCTTC.

This clonotype was found a few times. The rearrangement joins TRBV15 to TRBJ2-5; D is perhaps TRBD2 (6 bases). Deletions cut 0 bases from V and 4 bases from J, with 12 bases between. CDR1 is LNHNV, CDR2 YYDKDF, per germline (reference sequence). The CDR3 sequence is 15 residues long. The CDR3 DNA reads TGTGCCACCAGCAGAGAGGGTTGGGGAGGAGAGACCCAGTACTTC. It is translated as CATSREGWGGETQYF.

This clonotype showed up many times. V gene TRBV20-1 combines with J gene TRBJ2-1, with 10 nucleotides matching TRBD2. Germline loops: CDR1 DFQATT, CDR2 SNEGSKA (reference sequence). This CDR3 comprises 16 residues. Trimming removed 0 bases from V and 3 bases from J; junction bases left unmatched: 5. CDR3 DNA: TGCAGTGCTAGAGATCCCCCTAGCGGGAGCTACAATGAGCAGTTCTTC. Its protein product is CSARDPPSGSYNEQFF.

This clonotype came up many times. The chain has TRBV2 and TRBJ2-1; D might be TRBD1 (5 bases). The CDR3 covers 15 residues. Trimming took 6 bases from V and 7 from J, leaving 19 bases between them. The germline gives CDR1 SNHLY, CDR2 FYNNEI. The chain's CDR3 is CASSATLDKKNEQFF. The CDR3 DNA reads as TGTGCCAGCAGCGCGACTCTGGACAAAAAAAATGAGCAGTTCTTC.

This clonotype was counted ten times or more. The chain uses TRBV7-2 and TRBJ1-5, with no clear D. The germline V gene has CDR1 SGHTA and CDR2 FQGNSA. The CDR3 is made up of 13 amino acids. With 4 bases removed from V and 3 bases from J, the gap between germline ends came to 7 bases. The CDR3 loop is CASSSLINQPQHF. CDR3 nucleotide sequence: TGTGCCAGCAGCTCTCTAATCAATCAGCCCCAGCATTTT.

The J gene is TRBJ1-1, the V gene TRBV11-3, with 10 bases aligning to TRBD1. The CDR3 extends over 18 amino acids. CDR1 SGHNT and CDR2 YENEEA come from the germline V gene. Trimming removed 1 base from V and 3 bases from J; junction bases left unmatched: 11. The CDR3 DNA follows: TGTGCCAGCAGCTTAGTAACGGTACTGGGACAGGGGTACACTGAAGCTTTCTTT. This translates into CASSLVTVLGQGYTEAFF. The variable domain in full, completed from reference TRBV11-3 and TRBJ1-1, reads EAGVVQSPRYKIIEKKQPVAFWCNPISGHNTLYWYLQNLGQGPELLIRYENEEAVDDSQLPKDRFSAERLKGVDSTLKIQPAELGDSAVYLCASSLVTVLGQGYTEAFFGQGTRLTVV.

This clonotype was observed a handful of times. The chain recombines TRBV7-2 with TRBJ2-2; no clear D gene. The CDR3 totals 13 residues. V lost 5 bases and J 13 bases, leaving 17 bases between the germline ends. Per germline, CDR1 SGHTA and CDR2 FQGNSA. In nucleotides, the CDR3 is TGTGCCAGCAGCCCCCAGGCGGAATTGGGGCTGTTTTTT. It codes for CASSPQAELGLFF.

This clonotype was seen a few times. The chain couples TRBV7-6 to TRBJ2-7; TRBD1 matches at 7 bases. The CDR3 covers 13 residues. Germline loops: CDR1 SGHVS, CDR2 FNYEAQ. V lost 5 bases, J lost 6 bases, and 7 bases stayed unmatched. The CDR3 sequence: CASSRKTGIEQYF. The DNA of the CDR3 is TGTGCCAGCAGCCGAAAGACAGGGATCGAGCAGTACTTC.

Regarding this clonotype: With a much larger clone just one base away, this may be a read error. The chain recombines TRBV10-3 with TRBJ2-1, with 7 nucleotides matching TRBD2. The J segment lost 4 bases and the V segment lost 5 bases, leaving 11 bases of the junction unmatched. The CDR3 spans 16 residues. Germline V gene sequence: CDR1 ENHRY, CDR2 SYGVKD. The CDR3 DNA follows: TGTGCCATCAGTTACTCGAGGACCGGGAGGTACAATGAGCAGTTCTTC. The encoded protein is CAISYSRTGRYNEQFF.

CDR3 in amino acids: CATSTIPGQGNNEQFF. The CDR3 bases are TGTGCCACCAGCACCATCCCGGGACAGGGGAACAATGAGCAGTTCTTC. V is TRBV15 and J is TRBJ2-1, with 10 bases aligning to TRBD1. The germline V gene encodes CDR1 LNHNV and CDR2 YYDKDF (reference sequence). Germline trimming cut 4 bases from V and 5 bases from J; bases unmatched to any gene: 8. The CDR3 covers 16 residues. Complete variable domain (other parts from reference TRBV15 and TRBJ2-1): DAMVIQNPRYQVTQFGKPVTLSCSQTLNHNVMYWYQQKSSQAPKLLFHYYDKDFNNEADTPDNFQSRRPNTSFCFLDIRSPGLGDTAMYLCATSTIPGQGNNEQFFGPGTRLTVL.

This clonotype was seen many times. The rearrangement joins TRBV30 to TRBJ2-1; maybe TRBD1 (6 bases). This CDR3 has 17 residues. Germline CDR1 reads GTSNPN; CDR2 reads SVGIG (reference sequence). The germline V and J ends were trimmed by 0 bases and 6 bases, with 21 bases remaining between them. The CDR3 coding sequence is TGTGCCTGGAGTGTATTCGGCCTACTCCTACAGGGCAATGAGCAGTTCTTC. It codes for CAWSVFGLLLQGNEQFF.

V gene TRBV20-1 combines with J gene TRBJ2-1, with 9 bases fitting TRBD2. Per the germline V gene, CDR1 is DFQATT and CDR2 is SNEGSKA (reference sequence). Losses at the gene ends were 3 bases for V and 5 bases for J; bases not matched to a gene: 11. The length of the CDR3 is 16 residues. CDR3 sequence (DNA): TGCAGTGCTAGCGAGCCAGGACTAGCGCCAGACAATGAGCAGTTCTTC. It yields the protein CSASEPGLAPDNEQFF.

This clonotype was observed at least ten times. The chain uses TRBV7-2 and TRBJ2-1, with 10 positions matching TRBD2. Losses at the gene ends were 5 bases for V and 7 bases for J; bases not matched to a gene: 5. Germline V gene data show CDR1 as SGHTA and CDR2 as FQGNSA. The CDR3 extends over 14 amino acids. CDR3 bases: TGTGCCAGCAGCACCCGGACTAGCGGAAATGAGCAGTTCTTC. Its protein is CASSTRTSGNEQFF.

Many counts were recorded for this clonotype. The genes are TRBV7-8 and TRBJ2-7; perhaps D is TRBD1 or TRBD2 (5 bases each). V was trimmed by 5 bases and J by 5 bases, leaving 19 bases between them. The CDR3 is made up of 15 amino acids. Per germline, CDR1 SGHVS and CDR2 FQNEAQ. The CDR3 region is CASSQGRDLRNEQYF. The CDR3 DNA is TGTGCCAGCAGCCAGGGTAGGGACCTCCGGAACGAGCAGTACTTC. Full variable domain (rest looked up from reference TRBV7-8 and TRBJ2-7): GAGVSQSPRYKVAKRGQDVALRCDPISGHVSLFWYQQALGQGPEFLTYFQNEAQLDKSGLPSDRFFAERPEGSVSTLKIQRTQQEDSAVYLCASSQGRDLRNEQYFGPGTRLTVT.

This clonotype showed up just a few times. The chain recombines TRBV6-1 with TRBJ2-2; D ambiguous. Germline V gives CDR1 MNHNS, CDR2 SASEGT. The CDR3 consists of 17 residues. Trimming took 8 bases from V and 0 from J, leaving 19 bases between them. The CDR3 sequence is CASHWSMVETNTGELFF. The CDR3 DNA reads TGTGCCAGCCATTGGAGTATGGTTGAGACGAACACCGGGGAGCTGTTTTTT.

The J gene is TRBJ1-6, the V gene TRBV27, with 8 nucleotides matching TRBD1. V was clipped by 5 bases and J by 7 bases; unmatched bases: 13. The germline V gene encodes CDR1 MNHEY and CDR2 SMNVEV (reference sequence). The CDR3 is made up of 17 amino acids. The CDR3 loop reads CASSPRQGTALNSPLHF. In DNA form, the CDR3 reads TGTGCCAGCAGTCCACGACAGGGGACCGCCCTCAATTCACCCCTCCACTTT.

This clonotype appeared many times. The rearrangement joins TRBV11-3 to TRBJ2-5; TRBD1 matches at 8 bases. The germline CDR1 and CDR2 sequences are SGHNT and YENEEA. The CDR3 has 15 residues. V lost 7 bases, J lost 2 bases, and 9 bases stayed unmatched. This chain's CDR3 is CASTHSGGGQETQYF. The CDR3 region has the DNA TGTGCCAGCACCCACTCAGGGGGCGGGCAAGAGACCCAGTACTTC.

With respect to this clonotype: A clone one base away is much larger, so this may be a read error. The J gene is TRBJ1-2, the V gene TRBV12-3 or TRBV12-4; D perhaps matches TRBD1 (6 bases). This CDR3 has 13 amino acids. V lost 6 bases and J lost 8, with 16 bases in between. Here the CDR3 DNA reads TGTGCCAGCAGGCTGGGACATTTTGAGGGCTACACCTTC. The encoded protein is CASRLGHFEGYTF.

The sample holds many counts of this clonotype. The V gene is TRBV7-3, the J gene TRBJ1-1, with D tentatively TRBD1 (6 bases). Germline V gene data show CDR1 as SGHTA and CDR2 as FQGTGA. CDR3 length equals 15 residues. The V gene lost 5 bases and the J gene lost 1 base, with 14 bases spanning the gap. For the CDR3, the DNA is TGTGCCAGCAGCCTATCGGGGGCGCCGAACACTGAAGCTTTCTTT. Protein product: CASSLSGAPNTEAFF.

The V call is TRBV9, the J call TRBJ2-3; weak D call: TRBD1 (5 bases). The length of the CDR3 is 14 residues. V lost 4 bases to trimming and J lost 2 bases, with 11 bases between them. Germline V lookup: CDR1 SGDLS, CDR2 YYNGEE. The CDR3 loop reads CASSLDKHTDTQYF. For the CDR3, the DNA is TGTGCCAGCAGCCTGGACAAGCACACAGATACGCAGTATTTT.